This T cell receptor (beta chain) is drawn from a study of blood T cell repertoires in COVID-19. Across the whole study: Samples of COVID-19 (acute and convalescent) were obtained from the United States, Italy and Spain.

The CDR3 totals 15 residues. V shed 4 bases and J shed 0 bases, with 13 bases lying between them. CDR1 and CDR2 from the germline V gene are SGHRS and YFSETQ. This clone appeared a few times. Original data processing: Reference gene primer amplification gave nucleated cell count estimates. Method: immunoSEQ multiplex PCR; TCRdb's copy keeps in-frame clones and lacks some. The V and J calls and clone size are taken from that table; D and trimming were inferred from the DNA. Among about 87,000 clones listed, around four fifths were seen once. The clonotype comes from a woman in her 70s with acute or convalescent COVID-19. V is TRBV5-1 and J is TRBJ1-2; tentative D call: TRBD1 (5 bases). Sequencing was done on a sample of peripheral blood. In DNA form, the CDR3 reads TGCGCCAGCAGCCCGGGGGACGGAGCTAACTATGGCTACACCTTC. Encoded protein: CASSPGDGANYGYTF.